The rows below give T cell receptor beta chains drawn from one sample of a study of cytomegalovirus exposure and HLA in healthy donors. The protocol was immunoSEQ multiplex PCR, while the TCRdb copy is restricted to in-frame clones and leaves out a portion. The sample holds about 150,000 clones, 79% seen once. The sequenced sample consisted of PBMCs. The origin of the receptors is a man younger than 45 in good health and CMV-seropositive. Both conserved end residues are part of each CDR3. Each record gives: CDR3 length, clone size, J gene, V gene, D gene, CDR3 DNA, CDR3 protein. D genes are given only for firm matches. Size values are once, few and many counts, or a class for expanded clones, and some rows have none.

>13|NA|TRBJ2-7|TRBV28|TRBD1
TGTGCCAGCAGCGTACAGGGGTCGGCGGATGAGTACTTC
CASSVQGSADEYF
>13|NA|TRBJ1-3|TRBV30|NA
TGTGCCTGGAGTGACAGCTCTGGAAACACCATATATTTT
CAWSDSSGNTIYF
>17|NA|TRBJ1-3|TRBV30|NA
TGTGCCTGGAGGCCCGGCCGGGTATCAAGCTCTGGAAACACCATATATTTT
CAWRPGRVSSSGNTIYF
>17|few|TRBJ2-1|TRBV2|TRBD1
TGTGCCAGCAGCCCCTCCAACATGGGACAGGGTAACAATGAGCAGTTCTTC
CASSPSNMGQGNNEQFF
>12|NA|TRBJ2-7|TRBV12-5|NA
TGTGCTAGTGGTTTGGTCGGGGACGAGCAGTACTTC
CASGLVGDEQYF
>14|NA|TRBJ1-1|TRBV5-4|NA
TGTGCCAGCAGCCACCCCGATACTAACACTGAAGCTTTCTTT
CASSHPDTNTEAFF
>15|NA|TRBJ1-4|TRBV7-2|NA
TGTGCCAGCAGCTTAGATCGGGGGACTAATGAAAAACTGTTTTTT
CASSLDRGTNEKLFF
>13|NA|TRBJ2-5|TRBV15|TRBD2
TGTGCCACCAGCAGCGGACGCGCGGGGGCCCAGTACTTC
CATSSGRAGAQYF
>16|NA|TRBJ2-1|TRBV4-1|TRBD2
TGCGCCAGCAGCCAAGTTACTAGCGGACCTTACAATGAGCAGTTCTTC
CASSQVTSGPYNEQFF
>15|NA|TRBJ2-1|TRBV7-2|TRBD2
TGTGCCAGCAGCTTTGGCGGGGGGGCCCACAATGAGCAGTTCTTC
CASSFGGGAHNEQFF
>12|NA|TRBJ1-5|TRBV29-1|NA
TGCAGCTACGGGGAGGCAAATCAGCCCCAGCATTTT
CSYGEANQPQHF
>15|NA|TRBJ1-2|TRBV9|TRBD1
TGTGCCAGCAGCATCCAAGGGACAGGCGTGGGTGGCTACACCTTC
CASSIQGTGVGGYTF
>16|NA|TRBJ2-1|TRBV9|NA
TGTGCCAGCAGCCCCGGGACACCAAGCTCCTACAATGAGCAGTTCTTC
CASSPGTPSSYNEQFF
>14|NA|TRBJ2-3|TRBV6-5|NA
TGTGCCAGCAGTACATTTTTAGGGGGAGATACGCAGTATTTT
CASSTFLGGDTQYF
>15|NA|TRBJ1-4|TRBV29-1|NA
TGCAGCGTCGACTCTGGTCTGGGGGGTGGTGAAAAACTGTTTTTT
CSVDSGLGGGEKLFF
>16|few|TRBJ2-5|TRBV4-2|TRBD2
TGTGCCAGCAGCCAGGGGACTAGCGGGGGCCGGGAGACCCAGTACTTC
CASSQGTSGGRETQYF
>12|NA|TRBJ2-1|TRBV29-1|NA
TGCAGCGTTGAACAGACAGAGTATGAGCAGTTCTTC
CSVEQTEYEQFF
>14|NA|TRBJ2-3|TRBV18|TRBD2
TGTGCCAGCTCGCGCGGGGGGAGCACAGATACGCAGTATTTT
CASSRGGSTDTQYF
>13|NA|TRBJ2-2|TRBV6-1|NA
TGTGCCAGCAGCGGGCGGGCCGGCGGGGAGCTGTTTTTT
CASSGRAGGELFF
>15|NA|TRBJ2-1|TRBV28|NA
TGTGCCAGCAGTCCCCGGGAGCGCCAGGGTAATGAGCAGTTCTTC
CASSPRERQGNEQFF
>16|once|TRBJ2-7|TRBV5-1|TRBD1
TGCGCCAGCAGCCCTAGACAGGGGACAGGGGCCTACGAGCAGTACTTC
CASSPRQGTGAYEQYF
>14|NA|TRBJ2-7|TRBV6-5|NA
TGTGCCAGCACCCGCGGCGGGGCTAGCTACGAGCAGTACTTC
CASTRGGASYEQYF
>16|NA|TRBJ2-7|TRBV27|NA
TGTGCCAGCAGTTCCCCGACTAGTCTCAGCTCCTACGAGCAGTACTTC
CASSSPTSLSSYEQYF
>15|NA|TRBJ2-5|TRBV9|TRBD2
TGTGCCAGCAGCACCTCACCCCTGGGGGGGGAGACCCAGTACTTC
CASSTSPLGGETQYF
>15|few|TRBJ1-5|TRBV19|NA
TGTGCCAGTAGTAGCGGGACTGACCTAGGACAGCCCCAGCATTTT
CASSSGTDLGQPQHF
>13|once|TRBJ2-5|TRBV9|NA
TGTGCCAGCAGCGTCCAGGGCAGGGAGACCCAGTACTTC
CASSVQGRETQYF
>12|few|TRBJ2-7|TRBV5-4|NA
TGTGCCAGCAGCTTGGGTGCGTACGAGCAGTACTTC
CASSLGAYEQYF
>14|NA|TRBJ1-1|TRBV27|TRBD1
TGTGCCAGCAGTTTAAGGACAGGGTCCACTGAAGCTTTCTTT
CASSLRTGSTEAFF
>14|NA|TRBJ1-4|TRBV27|TRBD1
TGTGCCAGCAGTCCCCGGACAGGGAATGAAAAACTGTTTTTT
CASSPRTGNEKLFF
>15|NA|TRBJ1-2|TRBV4-3|NA
TGCGCCAGCAGCCCTACCAAGGCAGGCGCTTATGGCTACACCTTC
CASSPTKAGAYGYTF
>15|few|TRBJ1-2|TRBV5-1|TRBD1
TGCGCCAGCAGCTTGCAACAGGGGGAGTTGGATGGCTACACCTTC
CASSLQQGELDGYTF
>14|NA|TRBJ1-1|TRBV10-3|NA
TGTGCCATCAGTACTGAGGGCAGGAACACTGAAGCTTTCTTT
CAISTEGRNTEAFF
>14|NA|TRBJ2-2|TRBV4-3|TRBD2
TGCGCCAGCAGCCAAGAAGGGGAGGGCGGGGAGCTGTTTTTT
CASSQEGEGGELFF
>15|NA|TRBJ2-3|TRBV9|TRBD1
TGTGCCAGCAGCCCCGGACAGGGGGCAACAGATACGCAGTATTTT
CASSPGQGATDTQYF
>13|NA|TRBJ1-1|TRBV29-1|NA
TGCAGCGTTGACGTCCGGGTCGGAGGTGAAGCTTTCTTT
CSVDVRVGGEAFF
>15|NA|TRBJ1-1|TRBV5-5|TRBD1
TGTGCCAGCAGCTCCGCAGGGGGCGAGAACACTGAAGCTTTCTTT
CASSSAGGENTEAFF
>14|NA|TRBJ1-6|TRBV4-1|NA
TGCGCCAGCAGCCAGCCAGGCAGAAATTCACCCCTCCACTTT
CASSQPGRNSPLHF
>12|NA|TRBJ2-7|TRBV30|NA
TGTGCCTGGAGTGGGCCATTCGTCAAGCAGTACTTC
CAWSGPFVKQYF
>12|NA|TRBJ2-7|TRBV23-1|NA
TGCGCCAGCAGTCAAGAGTTTAGCGAGCAGTACTTC
CASSQEFSEQYF
>14|NA|TRBJ2-7|TRBV21-1|NA
TGTGCCAGCAGCGCACCACGGGTCTTCTACGAGCAGTACTTC
CASSAPRVFYEQYF
>13|once|TRBJ2-1|TRBV7-6|TRBD2
TGTGCCAGCAGCCTCGGACTAGCCGATGAGCAGTTCTTC
CASSLGLADEQFF
>14|NA|TRBJ2-5|TRBV6-1|TRBD2
TGTGCCAGCGGGGGACTAGCGGCCCCGGAGACCCAGTACTTC
CASGGLAAPETQYF
>13|NA|TRBJ2-5|TRBV10-3|NA
TGTGCCATCAGTGGGCAGGGTTGGGAGACCCAGTACTTC
CAISGQGWETQYF
>15|NA|TRBJ1-5|TRBV2|NA
TGTGCCAGCAGTGAGGAGGGGCTAGGCAATCAGCCCCAGCATTTT
CASSEEGLGNQPQHF
>15|NA|TRBJ1-4|TRBV7-7|NA
TGTGCCAGCAGCTTAGGTCGGGAGATGAATGAAAAACTGTTTTTT
CASSLGREMNEKLFF
>17|few|TRBJ2-1|TRBV7-3|TRBD2
TGTGCCAGCAGCCTCACCGGGACTAGCGGGAGGGTAGATGAGCAGTTCTTC
CASSLTGTSGRVDEQFF
>13|NA|TRBJ2-1|TRBV2|TRBD2
TGTGCCAGCAGCCGACTAGCACTCAATGAGCAGTTCTTC
CASSRLALNEQFF